Shown below are 17 T cell receptor beta chains from a single sample sequenced in a study of blood T cell repertoires in COVID-19. TCRdb keeps only in-frame clones here, not all; method: immunoSEQ multiplex PCR. Here the sample spans 40,000 to 60,000 clones, approximately 82% being singletons. Sequencing was carried out using peripheral blood. The source of these receptors is a human donor in a cohort sampled during active COVID-19.

This clone was counted only a few times. The rearrangement joins TRBV28 to TRBJ1-4; 7 bases are a match to TRBD1. Germline loops: CDR1 MDHEN, CDR2 SYDVKM. The CDR3 loop spans 15 amino acids. With V trimmed by 6 bases and J by 8 bases, 12 bases remained unmatched. The chain's CDR3 is CASSHTGQAGEKLFF. The CDR3 DNA follows: TGTGCCAGCAGCCATACCGGACAGGCGGGGGAAAAACTGTTTTTT.

In DNA form, the CDR3 reads TGTGCCAGCAGCTTAAGCAGAGGCCAAGAGACCCAGTACTTC. This codes for CASSLSRGQETQYF. The chain is built from TRBV7-2 and TRBJ2-5; D is unclear. In germline, CDR1 is SGHTA, CDR2 FQGNSA. The CDR3 is made up of 14 amino acids. The germline V and J ends were trimmed by 2 bases and 1 base, with 8 bases remaining between them.

This chain links TRBV7-2 with TRBJ2-7; 8 bases fit TRBD2. The germline V gene encodes CDR1 SGHTA and CDR2 FQGNSA. This CDR3 is built from 18 residues. Trimming at V came to 0 bases and at J to 2 bases, leaving 12 bases not matched to a gene. The CDR3 nucleotides are TGTGCCAGCAGCTTAGCGCTTGGTAGCGGGGACCGACCCTACGAGCAGTACTTC. The encoded protein is CASSLALGSGDRPYEQYF.

This clone was seen a single time. The chain has TRBV11-2 and TRBJ1-3; TRBD1 is a possible D gene (6 bases). V lost 5 bases to trimming and J lost 4 bases, with 12 bases between them. Germline V gene data show CDR1 as SGHAT and CDR2 as FQNNGV. CDR3 length: 14 residues. CDR3 loop: CASSPTGQGNTIYF. The CDR3 nucleotides are TGTGCCAGCAGCCCAACAGGGCAGGGAAACACCATATATTTT.

The chain couples TRBV6-2 or TRBV6-3 to TRBJ2-1; the match to TRBD1 covers 8 bases. V lost 0 bases to trimming and J lost 5 bases; unmatched junction nucleotides: 9. The CDR3 contains 17 residues. Germline V gene sequence: CDR1 MNHEY, CDR2 SVGEGT. CDR3 bases: TGTGCCAGCAGTTACTCGATCGCAGGGGGCTATGACAATGAGCAGTTCTTC. Its protein product is CASSYSIAGGYDNEQFF.

V gene TRBV29-1 combines with J gene TRBJ2-5; 10 bases match TRBD1. The length of the CDR3 is 14 residues. Losses at the gene ends were 2 bases for V and 5 bases for J; bases not matched to a gene: 5. Per germline, CDR1 SQVTM and CDR2 ANQGSEA. This CDR3 is CSVERGTGAETQYF. The CDR3 nucleotides are TGCAGCGTTGAAAGAGGGACAGGGGCGGAGACCCAGTACTTC. Complete variable domain (other parts from reference TRBV29-1 and TRBJ2-5): SAVISQKPSRDICQRGTSLTIQCQVDSQVTMMFWYRQQPGQSLTLIATANQGSEATYESGFVIDKFPISRPNLTFSTLTVSNMSPEDSSIYLCSVERGTGAETQYFGPGTRLLVL.

The chain carries TRBV19 and TRBJ1-1; TRBD1 is a possible D gene (6 bases). Germline V gene sequence: CDR1 LNHDA, CDR2 SQIVND (reference sequence). The CDR3 covers 13 residues. Trimming cost V 6 bases and J 5 bases, with 13 bases left between them. The CDR3 loop reads CASRKQGITEAFF. The CDR3 DNA reads TGTGCCAGTAGGAAACAGGGTATAACTGAAGCTTTCTTT.

The chain uses TRBV30 and TRBJ2-3; D ambiguous. Germline V gene data show CDR1 as GTSNPN and CDR2 as SVGIG (reference sequence). The germline V and J ends were trimmed by 3 bases and 6 bases, with 7 bases remaining between them. The CDR3 consists of 11 residues. CDR3 bases: TGTGCCTGGAGCCTCGGGGATACGCAGTATTTT. This codes for CAWSLGDTQYF.

This sequence joins TRBV11-3 and TRBJ2-1; D gene unclear. V was cut by 1 base and J by 5 bases, with 15 bases left in between. Germline V CDR1 and CDR2: SGHNT, YENEEA. CDR3 length: 16 residues. The CDR3 nucleotides are TGTGCCAGCAGCTTAGTGTTGGGCATTCAGGACAATGAGCAGTTCTTC. This sequence encodes CASSLVLGIQDNEQFF. Together with reference TRBV11-3 and TRBJ2-1, the CDR3 gives the full variable domain: EAGVVQSPRYKIIEKKQPVAFWCNPISGHNTLYWYLQNLGQGPELLIRYENEEAVDDSQLPKDRFSAERLKGVDSTLKIQPAELGDSAVYLCASSLVLGIQDNEQFFGPGTRLTVL.

The CDR3 DNA reads as TGTGCCAGTAGTATAGGGACAGGGAGCAATCAGCCCCAGCATTTT. Residues: CASSIGTGSNQPQHF. The chain combines TRBV19 with TRBJ1-5; TRBD1 agrees at 8 bases. CDR3 length equals 15 residues. Germline loops: CDR1 LNHDA, CDR2 SQIVND (reference sequence). With 1 base clipped from V and 1 base from J, the junction kept 0 bases outside the gene matches. The full variable domain, in which reference TRBV19 and TRBJ1-5 provide the parts outside the CDR3, is DGGITQSPKYLFRKEGQNVTLSCEQNLNHDAMYWYRQDPGQGLRLIYYSQIVNDFQKGDIAEGYSVSREKKESFPLTVTSAQKNPTAFYLCASSIGTGSNQPQHFGDGTRLSIL.

The rearrangement joins TRBV18 to TRBJ2-7; 8 positions agree with TRBD1. The CDR3 sequence is 14 residues long. With V trimmed by 2 bases and J by 5 bases, 5 bases remained unmatched. The germline gives CDR1 KGHSH, CDR2 LQKENI. CDR3 in amino acids: CASSPGTGGDEQYF. CDR3 DNA: TGTGCCAGCTCACCAGGCACAGGGGGTGACGAGCAGTACTTC.

The chain combines TRBV28 with TRBJ2-7, with a weak D call TRBD1 (5 bases). The CDR3 is 15 residues long. Germline V gene lookup returns CDR1 MDHEN and CDR2 SYDVKM. The V and J ends lost 2 bases and 0 bases respectively, with 11 bases between them. In DNA, the CDR3 is TGTGCCAGCAGTTTACCCCAGGGAATCTCCTACGAGCAGTACTTC. Its protein product is CASSLPQGISYEQYF.

The chain has TRBV7-2 and TRBJ2-7, with 12 bases matching TRBD2. V was pared by 1 base and J by 6 bases, with 4 bases of the junction left unmatched. There are 15 residues in the CDR3. Germline lookup yields CDR1 SGHTA and CDR2 FQGNSA. In nucleotides, the CDR3 is TGTGCCAGCAGCTTAGAACTAGCGGGAGGTCCCGAGCAGTACTTC. This gives the protein CASSLELAGGPEQYF.

This chain connects TRBV5-1 to TRBJ2-7, with 11 bases aligning to TRBD2. The CDR3 sequence is 15 residues long. In germline, CDR1 is SGHRS, CDR2 YFSETQ. Trimming at V came to 4 bases and at J to 4 bases, leaving 7 bases not matched to a gene. CDR3 residues: CASSQVAGGPYEQYF. The CDR3 DNA sequence: TGCGCCAGCAGCCAGGTAGCGGGAGGGCCGTACGAGCAGTACTTC.

The rearrangement joins TRBV7-3 to TRBJ1-6; possibly TRBD1 for D (5 bases). The CDR3 contains 13 residues. Germline V lookup: CDR1 SGHTA, CDR2 FQGTGA. Deletions cut 5 bases from V and 8 bases from J, with 10 bases between. CDR3: CASSMSGYSPLHF. Here the CDR3 DNA reads TGTGCCAGCAGCATGTCAGGGTATTCACCCCTCCACTTT. The whole variable domain, remainder taken from reference TRBV7-3 and TRBJ1-6, is GAGVSQTPSNKVTEKGKYVELRCDPISGHTALYWYRQSLGQGPEFLIYFQGTGAADDSGLPNDRFFAVRPEGSVSTLKIQRTERGDSAVYLCASSMSGYSPLHFGNGTRLTVT.

The chain recombines TRBV14 with TRBJ2-7; D call uncertain. V dropped 4 bases and J dropped 6 bases, with 7 bases sitting between them. The CDR3 has 11 amino acids. In germline, CDR1 is SGHDN, CDR2 FVKESK. The CDR3 bases are TGTGCCAGCAGCCGCGGAACCGAGCAGTACTTC. The encoded protein is CASSRGTEQYF.

This chain links TRBV15 with TRBJ2-7; D perhaps matches TRBD1 (5 bases). This CDR3 is 13 amino acids long. Germline lookup yields CDR1 LNHNV and CDR2 YYDKDF (reference sequence). Trimming shortened V by 3 bases and J by 0 bases, and 6 bases separated the two germline ends. The DNA for the CDR3 is TGTGCCACCAGCAGCAGGGTCTCCTACGAGCAGTACTTC. This translates into CATSSRVSYEQYF.